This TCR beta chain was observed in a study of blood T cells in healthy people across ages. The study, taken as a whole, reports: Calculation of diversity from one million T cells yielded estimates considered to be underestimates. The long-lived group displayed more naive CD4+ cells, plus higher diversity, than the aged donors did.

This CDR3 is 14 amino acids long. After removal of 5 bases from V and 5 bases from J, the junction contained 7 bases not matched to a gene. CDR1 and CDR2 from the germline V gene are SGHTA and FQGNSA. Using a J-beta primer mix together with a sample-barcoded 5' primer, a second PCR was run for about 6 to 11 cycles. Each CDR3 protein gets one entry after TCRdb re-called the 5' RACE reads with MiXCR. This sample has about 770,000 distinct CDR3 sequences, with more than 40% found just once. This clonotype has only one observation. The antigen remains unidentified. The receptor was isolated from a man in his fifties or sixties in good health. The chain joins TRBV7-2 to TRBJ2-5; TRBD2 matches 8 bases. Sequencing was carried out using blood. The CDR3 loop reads CASSRSGEGETQYF. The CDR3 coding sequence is TGTGCCAGCAGCCGTAGCGGGGAGGGGGAGACCCAGTACTTC.